These T cell receptor beta chains were read from a single sample in a study of cytomegalovirus exposure and HLA in healthy donors. TCRdb's table, derived via immunoSEQ multiplex PCR, lists solely in-frame clones and lacks some. The sample's table shows about 130,000 clones. Sequenced: PBMCs. The receptor source for this set is a woman aged 40-49 years in good health and CMV-seropositive. Each CDR3 is given with its conserved first and last residue. A D gene is named only where the DNA matches it firmly. Only part of the rows carry a size: once, few, many, or a class if the clone is expanded.

V gene	J gene	D gene	clone size	CDR3 protein	CDR3 DNA
TRBV27	TRBJ2-1	.	.	CASSLRISGSEQFF	TGTGCCAGCAGTTTACGGATTTCAGGGTCTGAGCAGTTCTTC
TRBV15	TRBJ2-2	.	.	CATSRANTGELFF	TGTGCCACCAGCAGAGCTAACACCGGGGAGCTGTTTTTT
TRBV6-1	TRBJ1-1	.	.	CATRDPAGENTEAFF	TGTGCCACCCGGGACCCAGCAGGGGAGAACACTGAAGCTTTCTTT
TRBV19	TRBJ1-3	.	.	CASSTVTALGNTIYF	TGTGCCAGTAGTACCGTGACTGCTCTCGGAAACACCATATATTTT
TRBV5-1	TRBJ2-1	.	.	CASSLASSSYNEQFF	TGCGCCAGCAGCTTGGCTAGCAGCTCCTACAATGAGCAGTTCTTC
TRBV16	TRBJ2-3	.	.	CASSPGSGTQYF	TGTGCCAGCAGCCCCGGCTCAGGGACGCAGTATTTT
TRBV28	TRBJ2-5	.	.	CASALGRGKETQYF	TGTGCCAGCGCCTTAGGAAGGGGAAAAGAGACCCAGTACTTC
TRBV5-1	TRBJ2-5	.	.	CASSLVRDQETQYF	TGCGCCAGCAGCTTGGTGCGGGACCAAGAGACCCAGTACTTC
TRBV7-3	TRBJ2-3	TRBD1	.	CASSPRTGITDTQYF	TGTGCCAGCAGCCCCCGGACAGGGATCACAGATACGCAGTATTTT
TRBV4-1	TRBJ2-3	TRBD2	.	CASSQSIAGGPLGTQYF	TGCGCCAGCAGCCAGTCGATAGCGGGAGGGCCATTGGGTACGCAGTATTTT
TRBV19	TRBJ2-3	.	medium-sized	CATQGLATTDTQYF	TGTGCCACCCAAGGGTTAGCGACCACAGATACGCAGTATTTT